The entry below gives a single T cell receptor beta chain sequence along with its context. No antigen is known for it. Using constant-segment primers, 5'RACE produced TCR alpha and TCR beta cDNA libraries carrying sample barcodes and UMIs. TCRdb re-derived calls from the 5' RACE reads in MiXCR, one entry per CDR3 protein. The table shows about 240,000 distinct CDR3 sequences, with over 9% occurring only once. These data originate in a study of T-cell memory formation after mild COVID-19. Study conclusions and caveats: Detection of some responders pre-infection suggested pre-existing cross-reactive memory T cells participated.

Germline loops: CDR1 LGHDT, CDR2 YNNKEL (reference sequence). Trimming left V 0 bases short and J 5 bases short, with 5 bases between. This CDR3 comprises 13 residues. Sequences were obtained from PBMCs or a T cell subset sorted from them (not recorded which). The chain has TRBV3-1 and TRBJ1-5; D is unclear. The receptor's source is a man in his late teens or twenties who had mild COVID-19 (a few samples of this study predate the infection). Cell type and time point are not known. The CDR3 region is CASSQEYDQPQHF. The CDR3 bases are TGTGCCAGCAGCCAAGAGTATGATCAGCCCCAGCATTTT.